This T cell receptor beta chain is from a study of shared clonotypes between healthy human individuals (TCRdb year 2020). Study-level background: The cohort included three men and a couple of women between 18 and 49 years of age. Between about 0.85 and 9.5 billion PBMCs per donor were obtained by leukapheresis. Different laboratories and diverse techniques were used to prepare libraries and sequence TCR repertoires, to increase sequencing depth and limit assay-specific biases. The study deeply sequenced blood TCR repertoires of five healthy adults to estimate repertoire size and the extent of clonotype sharing between individuals. Per donor, three plates each were used for CD4 naive and CD4 memory, two for CD8 naive, and one for CD8 memory.

Using the deep immunoSEQ assay, multiplex PCR amplified TCR CDR3 regions from genomic DNA. Extracted genomic DNA from each cell subset was spread evenly across all wells of several immunoSEQ 96-well plates, with each plate serving as a replicate. Each replicate PCR for sorted subsets received roughly 0.2 ug genomic DNA, equal to roughly 33,000 T cell genomes. Purified libraries were quantified with a Qubit 3.0 fluorometer, sized on a Bioanalyzer 2100, and re-quantified with the KAPA Library Quantification kit. Every immunoSEQ 96-well plate was sequenced on a separate single-read 150-cycle Illumina NextSeq 550 flow cell. Under the source paper's analysis protocol: Because only junctional sequences without quality scores were contained in the immunoSEQ output, filtering matching that applied to full-length reads could not be performed. Sequences were annotated with PyIR, a Python wrapper for IgBLAST v1.9, using IMGT germline references to assign V/J genes and CDR3. Any read was removed if the V/J assignment was weak (E-value above 1e-6), the CDR3 was missing, or the read contained stop codons, out-of-frame junctions, or ambiguous translated residues. V3J clonotypes were defined as sequences sharing an identical inferred V gene, J gene, and CDR3 amino acid sequence. Percentage overlap between repertoires was calculated by dividing the number of shared unique clonotypes by the size of the smaller repertoire. Three approaches were used to assess repertoire richness: RTK rarefaction, the Chao1 estimator, and Recon v2.1 estimates of unobserved clonotypes. Generation probabilities were computed with OLGA for all TCRbeta clonotypes obtained by the gDNA method from a few donors. Imported from immuneACCESS, the table was reduced by TCRdb to in-frame sequences with V and J called. These copies leave out some clones; in studies compared against another copy, an unresolved V gene accounts for under half, and the cause of the remainder is not known. The DNA was the basis for D and trimming; V, J and clone size are from that table. In this sample the table shows about 1,500,000 clones, roughly 96% of which occur a single time. The ten most abundant clones make up roughly 1.2% of the sample.

The CDR3 has 16 amino acids, counting the end cysteine and phenylalanine. Only the CDR3 DNA stays, 48 bases, in frame from base 1. V and J lose 4 bases and 0 bases, and a span of 16 bases separates them. As encoded in the germline V gene, CDR1 is MDHEN while CDR2 is SYDVKM. Notes on this clone: The target of this receptor is not known. Per-base qualities were not stored, and no clone one base away is much larger.

Healthy HIV-negative adults with no recently reported acute infections or vaccinations were included as donors. Only Caucasian adults living in Nashville, Tennessee, USA were represented among the donors. Magnetic negative selection was used to enrich CD4+ T cells, after which naive cells were positively selected on CD45RA and the negative fraction became the memory subset. Blood was collected by leukapheresis, and PBMCs were isolated by Ficoll-Histopaque density gradient centrifugation and then cryopreserved in liquid nitrogen vapor phase. Analytical flow cytometry was used to check the purity and quantity of every magnetically sorted T cell population. Genomic DNA was isolated from every sorted fraction and measured by UV absorbance on a Nanodrop 2000c. Overall study outcomes, separate from this receptor: Pairwise subsampling indicated that sequencing depth was expected to affect the degree of clonotype sharing among donors. Clonotypes shared by all four sorted-subset donors showed higher generation probabilities than non-shared clonotypes. Larger estimated clonotype richness was generally found for naive subsets than for memory subsets. Rarefaction of sorted-subset datasets indicated incomplete sequencing despite the large sequencing depth. Sharing across a handful of donors was observed for 5% to 6.5% of naive CD4, under 4% of naive CD8, 2% to 2.5% of memory CD4, and about 0.39% of memory CD8 clonotypes. Because the study included a small number of donors, the genetic and exposure-history diversity represented was limited. Sampling was restricted to blood, and TCR repertoires in tissue are likely to differ from TCR repertoires in blood.

Sequenced material: naive CD4+ T cells sorted from blood. According to the study, the label for this sample's cell subset or site signals: CD45RA+ positively selected. The rearranged segments are TRBV28 and TRBJ2-7, with the D call perhaps TRBD1 or TRBD2, as 5 bases match in each case. The receptor was isolated from a man between 25 and 39 years old in good health. CDR3 loop: CASSSTKRGPSYEQYF. The nucleotide sequence is given as TGTGCCAGCAGTTCAACCAAGAGGGGACCCTCCTACGAGCAGTACTTC.